These 8 T cell receptor beta chains share one sample of origin, sequenced in a study of blood T cell repertoires in COVID-19. Libraries were prepared by immunoSEQ multiplex PCR; TCRdb keeps only in-frame clonotypes and omits some of them. The top ten clones hold 2% to 3% of a sample with approximately 180,000 clones, around 87% of them seen once. Sequencing used peripheral blood. The receptors were gathered from a man aged 40-49 years with active or convalescent COVID-19.

CDR3 in DNA: TGTGCCAGCAGCCAGGGCAAGTACGAGCAGTACTTC. Protein product: CASSQGKYEQYF. The genes are TRBV4-2 and TRBJ2-7; the D is unclear. The V gene's germline CDR1 is LGHNA and CDR2 YNFKEQ. The CDR3 has 12 amino acids. V shed 3 bases and J shed 4 bases, with 7 bases lying between them.

V and J are TRBV7-9 and TRBJ1-2; D perhaps matches TRBD1 (5 bases). In germline, CDR1 is SEHNR, CDR2 FQNEAQ (reference sequence). V lost 0 bases and J lost 3, with 8 bases in between. The CDR3 is made up of 14 amino acids. CDR3 amino acids: CASSLAAGHYGYTF. In DNA, the CDR3 is TGTGCCAGCAGCTTAGCGGCGGGGCACTATGGCTACACCTTC.

The chain couples TRBV3-1 (or the pseudogene TRBV3-2) to TRBJ1-1, with a tentative D call TRBD1 (5 bases). CDR3 length: 14 residues. The V gene lost 1 base and the J gene lost 4 bases, with 10 bases spanning the gap. Germline V gene data show CDR1 as LGHDT and CDR2 as YNNKEL (reference sequence). CDR3 nucleotide sequence: TGTGCCAGCAGCCAAGCCGGGGGGAGCACTGAAGCTTTCTTT. Translating it yields CASSQAGGSTEAFF.

This chain joins TRBV6-1 and TRBJ1-1; 7 nucleotides agree with TRBD1. The CDR3 has 13 amino acids. Germline V gene sequence: CDR1 MNHNS, CDR2 SASEGT. Losses at the gene ends were 3 bases for V and 5 bases for J; bases not matched to a gene: 3. CDR3 sequence: CASSERGPTEAFF. As DNA, the CDR3 is TGTGCCAGCAGTGAGAGGGGGCCTACTGAAGCTTTCTTT.

Here the CDR3 DNA reads TGTGCCAGCAGCTTAGTGGGCGCAACTAATGAAAAACTGTTTTTT. Its translation: CASSLVGATNEKLFF. This chain joins TRBV11-2 and TRBJ1-4; D is uncertain. Germline lookup yields CDR1 SGHAT and CDR2 FQNNGV. This CDR3 is 15 amino acids long. Trimming left V 1 base short and J 0 bases short, with 6 bases between.

The V and J genes are TRBV6-5 and TRBJ1-2; weak D call: TRBD1 (5 bases). This CDR3 spans 16 amino acids. V lost 4 bases to trimming and J lost 0 bases, with 15 bases between them. Germline V gene data show CDR1 as MNHEY and CDR2 as SVGAGI. This CDR3 reads CASSFHGTGANYGYTF. In DNA, the CDR3 is TGTGCCAGCAGTTTCCACGGGACGGGAGCTAACTATGGCTACACCTTC.

The rearrangement joins TRBV11-2 to TRBJ2-5; 7 bases are shared with TRBD1. Germline V gives CDR1 SGHAT, CDR2 FQNNGV. The V gene end was trimmed by 5 bases and the J gene end by 1 base; junction bases not matched to a gene: 4. CDR3 size: 14 residues. CDR3 coding DNA: TGTGCCAGCAGCCTGAACAGGGGCCAAGAGACCCAGTACTTC. Translating gives CASSLNRGQETQYF.

CDR3 loop: CASSLVLDRGRTEAFF. CDR3 DNA: TGCGCCAGCAGCTTGGTGCTGGACAGGGGTCGGACTGAAGCTTTCTTT. The chain recombines TRBV5-1 with TRBJ1-1, with 9 bases identical to TRBD1. V lost 0 bases, J lost 5 bases, and 8 bases stayed unmatched. CDR3 length: 16 residues. Germline V gene lookup returns CDR1 SGHRS and CDR2 YFSETQ.